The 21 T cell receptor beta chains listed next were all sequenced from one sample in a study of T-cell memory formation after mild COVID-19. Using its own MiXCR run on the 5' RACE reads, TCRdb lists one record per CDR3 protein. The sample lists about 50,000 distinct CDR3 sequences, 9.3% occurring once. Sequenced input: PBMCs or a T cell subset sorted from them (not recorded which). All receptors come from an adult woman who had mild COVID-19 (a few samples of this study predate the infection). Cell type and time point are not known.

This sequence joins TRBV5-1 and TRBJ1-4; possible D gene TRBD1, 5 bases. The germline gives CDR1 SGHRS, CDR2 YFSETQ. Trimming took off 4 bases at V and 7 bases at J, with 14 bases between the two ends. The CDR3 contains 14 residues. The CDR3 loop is CASSVGTSSEKLFF. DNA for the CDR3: TGCGCCAGCAGCGTCGGGACCAGCAGTGAAAAACTGTTTTTT. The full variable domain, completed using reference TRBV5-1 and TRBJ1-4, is KAGVTQTPRYLIKTRGQQVTLSCSPISGHRSVSWYQQTPGQGLQFLFEYFSETQRNKGNFPGRFSGRQFSNSRSEMNVSTLELGDSALYLCASSVGTSSEKLFFGSGTQLSVL.

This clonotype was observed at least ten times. The CDR3 region is CASSFGTGGETQYF. The CDR3 DNA sequence: TGTGCCAGCAGTTTCGGAACAGGGGGAGAGACCCAGTACTTC. V and J are TRBV12-3 or TRBV12-4 and TRBJ2-5, with 8 bases aligning to TRBD1. There are 14 residues in the CDR3. V dropped 3 bases and J dropped 4; count of bases not matched to a gene: 4.

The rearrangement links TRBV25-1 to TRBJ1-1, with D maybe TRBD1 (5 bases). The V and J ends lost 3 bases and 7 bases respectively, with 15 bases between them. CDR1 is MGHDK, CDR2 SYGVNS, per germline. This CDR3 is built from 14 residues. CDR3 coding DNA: TGTGCCAGCAGTGAGGGCAGGGAAGGTCGTGAAGCTTTCTTT. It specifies CASSEGREGREAFF.

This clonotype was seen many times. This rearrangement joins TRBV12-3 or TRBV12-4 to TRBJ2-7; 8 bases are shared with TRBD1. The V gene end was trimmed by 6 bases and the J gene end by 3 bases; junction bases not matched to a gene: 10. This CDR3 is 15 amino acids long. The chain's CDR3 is CASRYSTGDYYEQYF. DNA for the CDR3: TGTGCCAGCAGATATTCGACAGGGGATTACTACGAGCAGTACTTC.

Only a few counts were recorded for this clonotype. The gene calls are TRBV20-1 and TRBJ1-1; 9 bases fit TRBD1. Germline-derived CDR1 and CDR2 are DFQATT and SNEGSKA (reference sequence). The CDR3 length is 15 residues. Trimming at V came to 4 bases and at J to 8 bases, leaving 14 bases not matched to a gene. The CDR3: CSAKRTGVNIAEAFF. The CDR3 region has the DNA TGCAGTGCTAAGCGGACAGGGGTGAACATAGCGGAAGCTTTCTTT.

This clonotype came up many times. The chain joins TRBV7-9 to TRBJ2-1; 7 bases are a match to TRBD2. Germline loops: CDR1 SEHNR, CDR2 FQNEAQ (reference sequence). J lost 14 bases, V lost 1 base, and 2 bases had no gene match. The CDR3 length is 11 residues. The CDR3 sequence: CASSLVGGEFF. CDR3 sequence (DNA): TGTGCCAGCAGCTTAGTGGGAGGGGAGTTCTTC.

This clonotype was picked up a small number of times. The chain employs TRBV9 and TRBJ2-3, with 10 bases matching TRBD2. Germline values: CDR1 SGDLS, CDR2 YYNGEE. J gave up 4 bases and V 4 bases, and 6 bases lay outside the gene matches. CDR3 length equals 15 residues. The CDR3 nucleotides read TGTGCCAGCAGCATGGGACTAGCGCCGGCAGATACGCAGTATTTT. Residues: CASSMGLAPADTQYF.

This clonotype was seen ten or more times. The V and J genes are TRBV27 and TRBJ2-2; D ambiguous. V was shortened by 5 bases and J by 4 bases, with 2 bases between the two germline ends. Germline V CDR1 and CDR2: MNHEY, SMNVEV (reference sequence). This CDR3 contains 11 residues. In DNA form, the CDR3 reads TGTGCCAGCAGTGCCACCGGGGAGCTGTTTTTT. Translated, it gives CASSATGELFF.

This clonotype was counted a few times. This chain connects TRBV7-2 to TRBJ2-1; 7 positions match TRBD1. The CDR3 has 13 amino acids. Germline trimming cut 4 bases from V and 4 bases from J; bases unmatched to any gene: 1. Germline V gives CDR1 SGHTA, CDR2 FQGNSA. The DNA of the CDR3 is TGTGCCAGCAGCTGGGGACAGTACAATGAGCAGTTCTTC. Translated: CASSWGQYNEQFF.

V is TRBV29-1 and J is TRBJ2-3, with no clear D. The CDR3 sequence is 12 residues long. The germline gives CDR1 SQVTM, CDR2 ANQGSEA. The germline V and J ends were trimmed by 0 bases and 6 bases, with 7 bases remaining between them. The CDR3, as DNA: TGCAGCGTTGAAGATGGCAGCGATACGCAGTATTTT. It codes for CSVEDGSDTQYF.

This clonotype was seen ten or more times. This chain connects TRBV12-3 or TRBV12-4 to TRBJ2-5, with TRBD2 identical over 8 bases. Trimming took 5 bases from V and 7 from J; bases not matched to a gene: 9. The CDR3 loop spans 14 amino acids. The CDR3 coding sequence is TGTGCCAGCAGTCCGTGGCGGGGGGCTCGGACCCAGTACTTC. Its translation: CASSPWRGARTQYF.

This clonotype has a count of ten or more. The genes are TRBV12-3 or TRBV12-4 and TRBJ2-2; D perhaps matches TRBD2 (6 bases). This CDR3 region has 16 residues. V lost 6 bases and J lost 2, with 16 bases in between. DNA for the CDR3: TGTGCCAGCAGCCTCTGGGCGGGAATAAACACCGGGGAGCTGTTTTTT. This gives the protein CASSLWAGINTGELFF.

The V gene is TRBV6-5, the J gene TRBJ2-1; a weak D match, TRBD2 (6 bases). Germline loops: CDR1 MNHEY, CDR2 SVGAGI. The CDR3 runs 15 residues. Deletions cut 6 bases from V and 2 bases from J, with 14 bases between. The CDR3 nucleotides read TGTGCCAGCAGGCCATCGGGGGTCCCCTACAATGAGCAGTTCTTC. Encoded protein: CASRPSGVPYNEQFF.

In nucleotides, the CDR3 is TGTGCCAGCAGCGTAGGAGTTGTCGACACCGGGGAGCTGTTTTTT. Translated: CASSVGVVDTGELFF. The rearrangement links TRBV9 to TRBJ2-2; D remains unclear. CDR1 and CDR2 from the germline V gene are SGDLS and YYNGEE. The CDR3 length is 15 residues. Trimming removed 0 bases from V and 3 bases from J, with 9 bases in between. Based on the CDR3 plus reference TRBV9 and TRBJ2-2, the full variable domain is DSGVTQTPKHLITATGQRVTLRCSPRSGDLSVYWYQQSLDQGLQFLIQYYNGEERAKGNILERFSAQQFPDLHSELNLSSLELGDSALYFCASSVGVVDTGELFFGEGSRLTVL.

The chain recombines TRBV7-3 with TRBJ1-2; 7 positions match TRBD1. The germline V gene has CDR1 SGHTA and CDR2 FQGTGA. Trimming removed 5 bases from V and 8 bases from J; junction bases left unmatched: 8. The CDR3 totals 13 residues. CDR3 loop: CASSPTGAGGYTF. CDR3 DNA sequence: TGTGCCAGCAGCCCCACAGGGGCAGGCGGCTACACCTTC. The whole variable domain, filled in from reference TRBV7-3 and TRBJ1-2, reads GAGVSQTPSNKVTEKGKYVELRCDPISGHTALYWYRQSLGQGPEFLIYFQGTGAADDSGLPNDRFFAVRPEGSVSTLKIQRTERGDSAVYLCASSPTGAGGYTFGSGTRLTVV.

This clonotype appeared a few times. CDR3 region: CASSLELAVGGDTQYF. CDR3 nucleotide sequence: TGTGCCAGCAGCTTGGAACTAGCGGTGGGGGGAGATACGCAGTATTTT. The rearrangement joins TRBV7-2 to TRBJ2-3, with 8 bases aligning to TRBD2. Per germline, CDR1 SGHTA and CDR2 FQGNSA. CDR3 length equals 16 residues. The trim removed 3 bases at V and 5 bases at J, leaving 10 bases unmatched.

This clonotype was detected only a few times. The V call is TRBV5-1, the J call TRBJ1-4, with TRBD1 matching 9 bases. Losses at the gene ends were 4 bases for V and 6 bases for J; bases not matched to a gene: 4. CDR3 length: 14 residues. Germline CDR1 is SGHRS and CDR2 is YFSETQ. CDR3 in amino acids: CASSHRDRDEKLFF. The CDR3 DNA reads TGCGCCAGCAGCCACCGGGACAGGGATGAAAAACTGTTTTTT.

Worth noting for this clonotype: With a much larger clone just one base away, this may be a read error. CDR3 sequence (DNA): TGTGCCAGAAGTAACCAAGACTGGGGATACGAGCAGTACTTC. Translated, it gives CARSNQDWGYEQYF. The J gene is TRBJ2-7, the V gene TRBV12-3 or TRBV12-4; D is ambiguous. Between the trimmed V and J ends, which lost 9 bases and 4 bases, there was a span of 19 bases. CDR3 length: 14 amino acids.

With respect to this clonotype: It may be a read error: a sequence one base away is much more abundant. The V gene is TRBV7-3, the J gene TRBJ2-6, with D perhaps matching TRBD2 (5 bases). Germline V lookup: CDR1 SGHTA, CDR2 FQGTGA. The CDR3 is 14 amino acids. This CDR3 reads CVSTRESGANVLTF. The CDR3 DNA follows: TGTGTCAGCACCCGGGAATCTGGGGCCAACGTCCTGACTTTC.

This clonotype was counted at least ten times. The DNA of the CDR3 is TGTGCCAGCAGCAAGACAGCCCTCACCGGGGAGCTGTTTTTT. This encodes CASSKTALTGELFF. The chain is built from TRBV12-3 or TRBV12-4 and TRBJ2-2; perhaps TRBD1 as D (5 bases). V was cut by 6 bases and J by 4 bases, with 12 bases left in between. CDR3 length: 14 residues.

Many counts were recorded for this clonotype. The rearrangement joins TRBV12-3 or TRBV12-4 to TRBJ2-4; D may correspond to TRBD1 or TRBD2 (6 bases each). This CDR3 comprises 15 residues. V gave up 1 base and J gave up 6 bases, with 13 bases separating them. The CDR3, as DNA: TGTGCCAGCAGTTTAGGCGGGAAGGGGGGAAACATTCAGTACTTC. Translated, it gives CASSLGGKGGNIQYF.